Presented here are 5 T cell receptor beta chains from one specimen sequenced in a study of cytomegalovirus exposure and HLA in healthy donors. Assay: immunoSEQ multiplex PCR; the TCRdb copy retains only in-frame clones and omits some. The sample has 140,000 or so clones, roughly 89% seen once. The sample taken for sequencing was PBMCs. Receptor source: a man in his late teens or twenties in good health and CMV-seropositive.

The J gene is TRBJ2-5, the V gene TRBV7-2; D is uncertain. Between the trimmed V and J ends, which lost 2 bases and 4 bases, there was a span of 5 bases. CDR3 length: 12 residues. Germline CDR1 reads SGHTA; CDR2 reads FQGNSA. CDR3 nucleotide sequence: TGTGCCAGCAGCTTAAGGAGAGAGACCCAGTACTTC. Protein: CASSLRRETQYF.

The chain uses TRBV11-2 and TRBJ1-1; D gene uncertain. The CDR3 spans 12 residues. Germline-derived CDR1 and CDR2 are SGHAT and FQNNGV. V dropped 2 bases and J dropped 6 bases, with 7 bases sitting between them. CDR3: CASSLWLSEAFF. The CDR3 DNA sequence: TGTGCCAGCAGCTTATGGCTTTCTGAAGCTTTCTTT.

This clone turned up a few times. V and J are TRBV9 and TRBJ1-2, with a weak D call TRBD1 (5 bases). The V and J ends lost 0 bases and 5 bases respectively, with 14 bases between them. CDR3 length: 15 amino acids. From germline, CDR1 is SGDLS and CDR2 YYNGEE. CDR3 protein: CASSVVPQGGYGYTF. CDR3 sequence (DNA): TGTGCCAGCAGCGTAGTTCCCCAGGGAGGGTATGGCTACACCTTC.

This rearrangement joins TRBV12-5 to TRBJ2-1, with 7 bases identical to TRBD2. The CDR3 sequence is 17 residues long. J gave up 0 bases and V 4 bases, and 9 bases lay outside the gene matches. CDR1 LGHNT and CDR2 FRNRAP come from the germline V gene. This CDR3 reads CASGSSRLASSYNEQFF. For the CDR3, the DNA is TGTGCTAGTGGTTCGAGCCGACTAGCCAGCTCCTACAATGAGCAGTTCTTC.

The chain couples TRBV18 to TRBJ2-7, with TRBD2 as a possible D gene (6 bases). CDR1 is KGHSH and CDR2 is LQKENI in the germline V gene. The CDR3 sequence is 14 residues long. Between the trimmed V and J ends, which lost 3 bases and 3 bases, there was a span of 12 bases. The CDR3 protein is CASSPPGLLYEQYF. The CDR3 nucleotides are TGTGCCAGCTCACCTCCGGGACTCCTCTACGAGCAGTACTTC.